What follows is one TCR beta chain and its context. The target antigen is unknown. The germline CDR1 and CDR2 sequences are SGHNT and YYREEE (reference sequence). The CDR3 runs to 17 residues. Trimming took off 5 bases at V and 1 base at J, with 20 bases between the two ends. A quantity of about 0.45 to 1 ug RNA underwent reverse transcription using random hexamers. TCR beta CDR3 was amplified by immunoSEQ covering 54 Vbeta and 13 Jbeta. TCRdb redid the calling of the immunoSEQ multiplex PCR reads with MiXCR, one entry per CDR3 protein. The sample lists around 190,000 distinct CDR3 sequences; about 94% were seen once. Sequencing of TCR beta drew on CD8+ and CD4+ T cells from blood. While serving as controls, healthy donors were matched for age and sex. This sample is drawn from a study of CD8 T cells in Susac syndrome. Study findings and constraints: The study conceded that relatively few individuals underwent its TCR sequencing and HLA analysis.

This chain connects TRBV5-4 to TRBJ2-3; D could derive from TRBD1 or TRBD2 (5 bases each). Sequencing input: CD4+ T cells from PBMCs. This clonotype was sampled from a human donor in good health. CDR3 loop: CASSPTEEGRGTDTQYF. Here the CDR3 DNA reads TGTGCCAGCAGTCCCACTGAAGAGGGGAGAGGCACAGATACGCAGTATTTT.